This T cell receptor (beta chain) was sequenced in a study of shared clonotypes between healthy human individuals. Donation came from healthy HIV-negative adults that had no recent acute infections or vaccinations. CD4+ cells underwent separation, giving CD45RA+ naive and CD45RA-negative memory subsets. The test was conducted at deep level. The protocol was immunoSEQ multiplex PCR, while the TCRdb copy is restricted to in-frame clones and leaves out a portion. The table records fewer than 1.6 million clones, 98% of them present only once. The CDR3 loop spans 15 amino acids. Trimming cost V 5 bases and J 4 bases; bases outside gene matches: 9. Germline assignment: CDR1 SGHVS and CDR2 FQNEAQ.

Sequencing was performed on naive CD4+ T cells sorted from blood. Subset denoted: CD45RA+ positively selected. The V and J genes are TRBV7-8 and TRBJ2-7; the match to TRBD1 covers 9 bases. The TCR was taken from a young man in good health. The CDR3 loop is CASSSHRDRVYEQYF. The CDR3 DNA follows: TGTGCCAGCAGCAGCCACCGGGACAGGGTTTACGAGCAGTACTTC.